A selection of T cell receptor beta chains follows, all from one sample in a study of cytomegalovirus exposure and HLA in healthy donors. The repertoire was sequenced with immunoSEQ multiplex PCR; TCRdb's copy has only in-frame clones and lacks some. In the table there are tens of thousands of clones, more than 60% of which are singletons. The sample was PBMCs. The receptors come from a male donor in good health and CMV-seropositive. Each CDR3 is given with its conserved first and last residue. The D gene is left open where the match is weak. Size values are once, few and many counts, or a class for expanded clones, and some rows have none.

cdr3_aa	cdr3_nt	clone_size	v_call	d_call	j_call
CAWRGDRGQSNEQFF	TGTGCCTGGAGGGGGGACAGGGGGCAAAGCAATGAGCAGTTCTTC	.	TRBV30	TRBD1	TRBJ2-1
CAGPGQGWRNQPQHF	TGCGCCGGTCCGGGACAGGGATGGCGCAATCAGCCCCAGCATTTT	.	TRBV4-1	TRBD1	TRBJ1-5
CASSSRGSGEKLFF	TGTGCCAGCAGTTCCAGGGGGTCTGGGGAAAAACTGTTTTTT	.	TRBV28	TRBD1	TRBJ1-4
CSVITGGGGANVLTF	TGCAGCGTTATAACAGGGGGAGGTGGGGCCAACGTCCTGACTTTC	.	TRBV29-1	TRBD1	TRBJ2-6
CASSQISERGETQYF	TGTGCCAGCAGCCAAATCTCGGAAAGGGGAGAGACCCAGTACTTC	.	TRBV4-2	.	TRBJ2-5
CAWSGGLGQPQHF	TGTGCCTGGAGTGGCGGGCTGGGGCAGCCCCAGCATTTT	.	TRBV30	.	TRBJ1-5
CASSFETSGYNEQFF	TGTGCCAGCAGCTTCGAGACTAGCGGCTACAATGAGCAGTTCTTC	.	TRBV11-2	TRBD2	TRBJ2-1
CASSDILLGENIQYF	TGTGCCAGTAGTGATATACTCCTCGGGGAAAACATTCAGTACTTC	few	TRBV19	.	TRBJ2-4
CASSLDRLNTEAFF	TGCGCCAGCTCACTGGACAGATTGAACACTGAAGCTTTCTTT	.	TRBV18	.	TRBJ1-1
CSGDRAGTRELFF	TGCAGCGGGGACAGGGCGGGCACCAGGGAGCTGTTTTTT	.	TRBV29-1	TRBD1	TRBJ2-2
CASRAWTGYTEAFF	TGTGCCAGCAGGGCTTGGACAGGATACACTGAAGCTTTCTTT	few	TRBV6-1	TRBD1	TRBJ1-1
CASSQDRKREGETQYF	TGCGCCAGCAGCCAAGATAGGAAGCGGGAGGGCGAGACCCAGTACTTC	.	TRBV4-1	TRBD2	TRBJ2-5
CASSLAWARSGNTIYF	TGTGCCAGCAGCTTAGCTTGGGCCCGCTCTGGAAACACCATATATTTT	.	TRBV7-2	.	TRBJ1-3
CASGLVSKREGFEDTDTQYF	TGTGCTAGTGGTTTGGTATCCAAGCGGGAGGGGTTTGAGGACACAGATACGCAGTATTTT	once	TRBV12-5	TRBD2	TRBJ2-3
CASSPQGAGGELFF	TGTGCCAGCAGCCCCCAGGGGGCAGGTGGGGAGCTGTTTTTT	.	TRBV11-2	TRBD1	TRBJ2-2
CASSYAREGEQFF	TGTGCCAGCAGTTATGCCAGGGAGGGTGAGCAGTTCTTC	few	TRBV6-6	TRBD2	TRBJ2-1
CASSRGGAGRTDQETQYF	TGCGCCAGCAGTCGAGGGGGGGCGGGCCGGACAGACCAAGAGACCCAGTACTTC	few	TRBV10-2	.	TRBJ2-5